The T cell receptor (beta chain) under discussion was sequenced for a study of T cells in Graves' hyperthyroidism and ophthalmopathy. This clonotype was found many times. TCR beta CDR3 sequences were amplified from RNA transcripts. Researchers ran a first-round RT-PCR on the TCR CDR3 using the HTBI primer set. In TCRdb, the multiplex PCR reads were re-called with MiXCR into one record per CDR3 protein. The repertoire holds hundreds of thousands of distinct CDR3 sequences, with approximately 15% as singletons. Sequencing was performed on blood. The sequence derives from a woman aged 18-29 years with Graves' hyperthyroidism that later progressed to Graves' ophthalmopathy.

In nucleotides, the CDR3 is TGTGCCACCAGCAGAGATCTGGTTAGACCCGGGAGGTACAATGAGCAGTTCTTC. Amino acid sequence: CATSRDLVRPGRYNEQFF. This rearrangement joins TRBV15 to TRBJ2-1; 7 bases fit TRBD2. The CDR3 extends over 18 amino acids. CDR1 LNHNV and CDR2 YYDKDF come from the germline V gene (reference sequence). J gave up 4 bases and V 0 bases, and 12 bases lay outside the gene matches.